What follows describes a single T cell receptor beta chain. Its specificity is unknown. These data belong to a study of cytomegalovirus exposure and HLA in healthy donors. Findings and limits, study-wide: Rare TCR sequences dominated, though some public TCRs recurred in many donors. 87-base-pair reads could not separate some V segments, including TRBV6-2 and TRBV6-3.

The study ran its PCR with 60 Vbeta and 13 Jbeta primers. TCRdb's table, derived via immunoSEQ multiplex PCR, lists solely in-frame clones and lacks some. The profile shows about 160,000 clones, around nine tenths of them singletons. Trimming stripped 6 bases from V and 4 bases from J, with 17 bases between. The CDR3 is made up of 15 amino acids. Per the germline V gene, CDR1 is LNHDA and CDR2 is SQIVND (reference sequence). The source of this sequence is a woman younger than 30 in good health and CMV-seronegative. What was sequenced was PBMCs. V is TRBV19 and J is TRBJ2-3; tentatively, D is TRBD2 (6 bases). This CDR3 reads CASSPDRGSADTQYF. CDR3 coding DNA: TGTGCCAGTAGCCCCGATCGGGGGAGTGCAGATACGCAGTATTTT.